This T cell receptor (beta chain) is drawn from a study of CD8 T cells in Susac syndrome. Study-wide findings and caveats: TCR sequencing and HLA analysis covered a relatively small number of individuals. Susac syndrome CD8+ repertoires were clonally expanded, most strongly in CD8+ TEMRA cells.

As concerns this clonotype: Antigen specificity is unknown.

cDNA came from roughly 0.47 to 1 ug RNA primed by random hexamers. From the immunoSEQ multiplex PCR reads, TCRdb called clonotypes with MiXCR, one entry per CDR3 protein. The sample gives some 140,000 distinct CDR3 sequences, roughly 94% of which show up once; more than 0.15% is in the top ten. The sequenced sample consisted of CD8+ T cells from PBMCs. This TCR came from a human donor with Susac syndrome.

Here the CDR3 DNA reads TGTGCCACCAGTGACAGACGGGCCCTCAACGATGAGCAGTACTTC. Its translation: CATSDRRALNDEQYF. V is TRBV24-1 and J is TRBJ2-7; D is ambiguous. Per the germline V gene, CDR1 is KGHDR and CDR2 is SFDVKD. CDR3 length: 15 residues. Trimming left V 4 bases short and J 7 bases short, with 19 bases between.